Below, 10 T cell receptor beta chains from the same sample are listed, as sequenced in a study of CD8+ T cells in alopecia areata. cDNA serving as the sequencing template came from extracted, reverse transcribed RNA. The repertoire was sequenced with immunoSEQ multiplex PCR; TCRdb's copy has only in-frame clones and lacks some. Here the sample spans over 150,000 clones, roughly 60% being singletons. This specimen was CD4+ T cells sorted from blood, taken at week 0. The receptors come from a human donor with alopecia areata.

This clone was seen a few times. The rearrangement uses TRBV29-1 and TRBJ2-1; 10 positions agree with TRBD2. CDR3 length: 13 residues. The germline V gene encodes CDR1 SQVTM and CDR2 ANQGSEA. The V gene end was trimmed by 7 bases and the J gene end by 4 bases; junction bases not matched to a gene: 4. The CDR3 region is CSAPSGGYNEQFF. The CDR3 nucleotides read TGCAGCGCCCCTAGCGGGGGTTACAATGAGCAGTTCTTC.

This clone was seen more than once but under ten times. V usage is TRBV5-6 and J usage is TRBJ2-7; tentatively, D is TRBD1 (6 bases). The germline CDR1 and CDR2 sequences are SGHDT and YYEEEE. The CDR3 runs 15 residues. Trimming took 2 bases from V and 0 from J, leaving 12 bases between them. The CDR3 DNA reads as TGTGCCAGCAGCTTTCAGACAGGCAACTCCTACGAGCAGTACTTC. This gives the protein CASSFQTGNSYEQYF.

The chain recombines TRBV29-1 with TRBJ2-1; no clear D gene. CDR1 and CDR2 (germline): SQVTM, ANQGSEA. The CDR3 covers 11 residues. V was pared by 2 bases and J by 8 bases, with 7 bases between. The CDR3 nucleotides read TGCAGCGTTGAAACCTGGGATGAGCAGTTCTTC. The encoded protein is CSVETWDEQFF.

J is TRBJ2-6 and V is TRBV11-2; no firm D call. The CDR3 spans 15 residues. Germline V gives CDR1 SGHAT, CDR2 FQNNGV. V was pared by 2 bases and J by 1 base, with 6 bases between. The CDR3 DNA follows: TGTGCCAGCAGCTTAAGGGCTTCTGGGGCCAACGTCCTGACTTTC. The encoded protein is CASSLRASGANVLTF. Full variable domain (missing parts from reference TRBV11-2 and TRBJ2-6): EAGVAQSPRYKIIEKRQSVAFWCNPISGHATLYWYQQILGQGPKLLIQFQNNGVVDDSQLPKDRFSAERLKGVDSTLKIQPAKLEDSAVYLCASSLRASGANVLTFGAGSRLTVL.

The table lists this clone with a few counts. V gene TRBV28 combines with J gene TRBJ2-1, with unresolved D. From germline, CDR1 is MDHEN and CDR2 SYDVKM. Between the trimmed V and J ends, which lost 5 bases and 7 bases, there was a span of 9 bases. The CDR3 contains 12 residues. CDR3 coding DNA: TGTGCCAGCAGTCCAGTTAGGAATGAGCAGTTCTTC. Residues: CASSPVRNEQFF.

J is TRBJ2-1 and V is TRBV30; D gene uncertain. Germline-derived CDR1 and CDR2 are GTSNPN and SVGIG (reference sequence). Trimming cost V 4 bases and J 0 bases, with 13 bases left between them. The CDR3 is made up of 15 amino acids. The CDR3 spells CAWIEDGYSYNEQFF. The CDR3 region has the DNA TGTGCCTGGATCGAGGACGGATACTCCTACAATGAGCAGTTCTTC.

The chain has TRBV4-3 and TRBJ2-3; D gene uncertain. Germline CDR1 LGHNA, CDR2 YSLEER. The V gene lost 0 bases and the J gene lost 0 bases, with 7 bases spanning the gap. The CDR3 is made up of 15 amino acids. For the CDR3, the DNA is TGCGCCAGCAGCCAAGAACGGTTTAGCACAGATACGCAGTATTTT. As protein: CASSQERFSTDTQYF.

This chain links TRBV30 with TRBJ2-7; a possible D gene is TRBD1 (6 bases). This CDR3 has 13 residues. The V and J ends lost 0 bases and 3 bases respectively, with 9 bases between them. CDR1 and CDR2 from the germline V gene are GTSNPN and SVGIG (reference sequence). The CDR3 bases are TGTGCCTGGAGTGTACAGGGATACTACGAGCAGTACTTC. It is translated as CAWSVQGYYEQYF. The full variable domain, its missing parts supplied by reference TRBV30 and TRBJ2-7, is SQTIHQWPATLVQPVGSPLSLECTVEGTSNPNLYWYRQAAGRGLQLLFYSVGIGQISSEVPQNLSASRPQDRQFILSSKKLLLSDSGFYLCAWSVQGYYEQYFGPGTRLTVT.

V and J are TRBV15 and TRBJ1-1; D is undetermined. The V gene lost 5 bases and the J gene lost 0 bases, with 7 bases spanning the gap. The CDR3 loop spans 13 amino acids. Per germline, CDR1 LNHNV and CDR2 YYDKDF (reference sequence). The CDR3 DNA sequence: TGTGCCACCAGCGTAACTATGAACACTGAAGCTTTCTTT. Amino acids: CATSVTMNTEAFF.

In its sample, this clone was seen a few times. The rearrangement uses TRBV20-1 and TRBJ1-2; no clear D gene. V was shortened by 6 bases and J by 4 bases, with 3 bases between the two germline ends. Germline V lookup: CDR1 DFQATT, CDR2 SNEGSKA (reference sequence). The CDR3 is 9 residues long. The CDR3 DNA reads as TGCAGTGCCTCCTATGGCTACACCTTC. Translated, it gives CSASYGYTF.